Following are 31 T cell receptor beta chains from one sample sequenced in a study of shared clonotypes between healthy human individuals. The method was immunoSEQ multiplex PCR; TCRdb's version includes in-frame clones alone and lacks a portion of them. The data contain roughly 300,000 clones, around 87% of them seen just once; the ten biggest clones take up 15% to 20%. The source material was memory CD8+ T cells sorted from blood. Subset denoted: CD45RO+ cells pooled with CCR7-negative TemRA cells. The receptor set was obtained from a man younger than 35 in good health.

V usage is TRBV5-4 and J usage is TRBJ1-1, with TRBD1 identical over 7 bases. J was trimmed by 1 base and V by 0 bases; bases with no gene match: 12. This CDR3 has 18 residues. Germline V gives CDR1 SGHNT, CDR2 YYREEE (reference sequence). The CDR3 reads CASSLEAGGIVGNTEAFF. The CDR3 nucleotides read TGTGCCAGCAGCTTGGAGGCAGGGGGAATAGTGGGGAACACTGAAGCTTTCTTT.

The V gene is TRBV27, the J gene TRBJ2-7; 9 positions agree with TRBD1. The germline V gene encodes CDR1 MNHEY and CDR2 SMNVEV (reference sequence). With V trimmed by 2 bases and J by 4 bases, 9 bases remained unmatched. There are 16 residues in the CDR3. The CDR3 coding sequence is TGTGCCAGCAGTTTAGCAGCCGGGACAGGGAGATACGAGCAGTACTTC. This translates into CASSLAAGTGRYEQYF.

This chain links TRBV4-1 with TRBJ2-5; 14 positions agree with TRBD2. Per the germline V gene, CDR1 is MGHRA and CDR2 is YSYEKL. CDR3 length: 15 amino acids. V lost 4 bases to trimming and J lost 3 bases; unmatched junction nucleotides: 1. In DNA form, the CDR3 reads TGCGCCAGCAGCCGACTAGCGGGGGGGAAAGAGACCCAGTACTTC. Protein product: CASSRLAGGKETQYF.

DNA for the CDR3: TGTGCCAGCAGTCCAACCACAGGGAGCGAGGCCAAAAACATTCAGTACTTC. Its translation: CASSPTTGSEAKNIQYF. The chain couples TRBV2 to TRBJ2-4; tentative D call: TRBD1 (6 bases). V was cut by 5 bases and J by 1 base, with 18 bases left in between. CDR3 length equals 17 residues. Germline assignment: CDR1 SNHLY and CDR2 FYNNEI.

V is TRBV5-1 and J is TRBJ2-3; possible D gene TRBD2, 6 bases. CDR3 size: 12 residues. Germline lookup yields CDR1 SGHRS and CDR2 YFSETQ. The V gene lost 3 bases and the J gene lost 4 bases, with 6 bases spanning the gap. The CDR3 reads CASSWGADTQYF. The CDR3, as DNA: TGCGCCAGCAGCTGGGGGGCAGATACGCAGTATTTT. Supplemented by reference TRBV5-1 and TRBJ2-3, the full variable domain reads KAGVTQTPRYLIKTRGQQVTLSCSPISGHRSVSWYQQTPGQGLQFLFEYFSETQRNKGNFPGRFSGRQFSNSRSEMNVSTLELGDSALYLCASSWGADTQYFGPGTRLTVL.

The chain links TRBV27 to TRBJ2-1, with 9 bases that match TRBD2. Trimming took 3 bases from V and 7 from J; bases not matched to a gene: 7. The CDR3 runs to 15 residues. The germline V gene encodes CDR1 MNHEY and CDR2 SMNVEV (reference sequence). The CDR3 is CASSFSGRTFNEQFF. The DNA of the CDR3 is TGTGCCAGCAGTTTTAGCGGGAGAACGTTTAATGAGCAGTTCTTC.

The rearrangement links TRBV4-1 to TRBJ2-7; perhaps TRBD2 as D (7 bases). The V gene's germline CDR1 is MGHRA and CDR2 YSYEKL. The CDR3 length is 12 residues. Trimming took 8 bases from V and 4 from J, leaving 12 bases between them. CDR3 loop: CASRGAHYEQYF. The CDR3 DNA follows: TGCGCCAGCCGGGGGGCGCATTACGAGCAGTACTTC.

This chain uses TRBV4-3 with TRBJ2-5; TRBD2 agrees at 9 bases. In germline, CDR1 is LGHNA, CDR2 YSLEER. The junction had 10 bases not matched to a gene; V was cut back by 1 base and J by 4 bases. The CDR3 length is 17 residues. The CDR3 bases are TGCGCCAGCAGCCAAGGGAACTCGCGGGAGGGCCTAGAGACCCAGTACTTC. It is translated as CASSQGNSREGLETQYF.

In this sample, this clone turned up many times. The J gene is TRBJ2-3, the V gene TRBV2, with unresolved D. Germline CDR1 reads SNHLY; CDR2 reads FYNNEI. The V end was cut by 3 bases, the J end by 0 bases, with 7 bases between. The CDR3 sequence is 14 residues long. This chain's CDR3 is CASSEAASTDTQYF. The CDR3 region has the DNA TGTGCCAGCAGTGAGGCAGCTAGCACAGATACGCAGTATTTT.

V usage is TRBV5-6 and J usage is TRBJ1-2; 7 bases match TRBD1. The CDR3 is 13 amino acids. CDR1 and CDR2 (germline): SGHDT, YYEEEE. Trimming took 4 bases from V and 5 from J; bases not matched to a gene: 5. The DNA for the CDR3 is TGTGCCAGCAGCCTCGGGACAGAGTATGGCTACACCTTC. Protein product: CASSLGTEYGYTF.

The chain combines TRBV18 with TRBJ1-3; no clear D. Germline loops: CDR1 KGHSH, CDR2 LQKENI. V shed 3 bases and J shed 0 bases, with 15 bases lying between them. The CDR3 has 17 residues. This CDR3 is CASSPPSTESSGNTIYF. As DNA, the CDR3 is TGTGCCAGCTCACCCCCCTCGACTGAGAGCTCTGGAAACACCATATATTTT. The full variable domain, rest sourced from reference TRBV18 and TRBJ1-3, is NAGVMQNPRHLVRRRGQEARLRCSPMKGHSHVYWYRQLPEEGLKFMVYLQKENIIDESGMPKERFSAEFPKEGPSILRIQQVVRGDSAAYFCASSPPSTESSGNTIYFGEGSWLTVV.

This sequence joins TRBV5-1 and TRBJ2-7, with TRBD1 matching over 7 bases. The CDR3 is 17 residues long. Germline CDR1 and CDR2: SGHRS and YFSETQ. V gave up 6 bases and J gave up 1 base; unmatched junction bases: 16. Written as DNA, the CDR3 is TGCGCCAGCACCCCAATACCGGGACAGCCCACTTCCTACGAGCAGTACTTC. It encodes CASTPIPGQPTSYEQYF.

Concerning this clone: Other nucleotide sequences in the sample specify the same CDR3. The rearrangement uses TRBV6-5 and TRBJ2-2; unclear D gene. The germline gives CDR1 MNHEY, CDR2 SVGAGI. The CDR3 length is 13 residues. Trimming took 2 bases from V and 4 from J, leaving 5 bases between them. DNA of the CDR3: TGTGCCAGCAGTTACGGCGTCACCGGGGAGCTGTTTTTT. Its protein is CASSYGVTGELFF.

V gene TRBV10-1 combines with J gene TRBJ2-7; 9 positions agree with TRBD2. CDR1 is WNHNN and CDR2 is SYGVQD in the germline V gene (reference sequence). V shed 10 bases and J 0 bases; nucleotides not matched to a gene: 16. This CDR3 spans 17 amino acids. CDR3 residues: CATPGLANTKSSYEQYF. In DNA form, the CDR3 reads TGCGCCACGCCGGGACTAGCAAACACCAAAAGCTCCTACGAGCAGTACTTC.

This clone appeared once. The chain is built from TRBV30 and TRBJ2-2, with a possible D match to TRBD1 (7 bases). V lost 5 bases and J lost 0, with 10 bases in between. Germline V gene lookup returns CDR1 GTSNPN and CDR2 SVGIG (reference sequence). The CDR3 loop spans 14 amino acids. The DNA for the CDR3 is TGTGCCTGGGACAGGGACTCGAACACCGGGGAGCTGTTTTTT. This gives the protein CAWDRDSNTGELFF. The complete variable domain, with remaining parts taken from reference TRBV30 and TRBJ2-2, reads SQTIHQWPATLVQPVGSPLSLECTVEGTSNPNLYWYRQAAGRGLQLLFYSVGIGQISSEVPQNLSASRPQDRQFILSSKKLLLSDSGFYLCAWDRDSNTGELFFGEGSRLTVL.

The rearrangement links TRBV19 to TRBJ2-7; 8 bases line up with TRBD1. This CDR3 region has 12 residues. The junction had 1 base not matched to a gene; V was cut back by 6 bases and J by 3 bases. Germline V gives CDR1 LNHDA, CDR2 SQIVND (reference sequence). CDR3 nucleotide sequence: TGTGCCAGTAGCGGGACAGGCTACGAGCAGTACTTC. It codes for CASSGTGYEQYF.

The gene calls are TRBV5-8 and TRBJ1-6, with TRBD1 matching over 8 bases. There are 15 residues in the CDR3. CDR1 and CDR2 from the germline V gene are SGHTS and YDEGEE. The junction had 6 bases not matched to a gene; V was cut back by 4 bases and J by 6 bases. CDR3 region: CASSPGQGGNSPLHF. As DNA, the CDR3 is TGTGCCAGCAGCCCCGGACAGGGTGGTAATTCACCCCTCCACTTT.

The chain links TRBV28 to TRBJ1-1; D possibly corresponds to TRBD1 (5 bases). V was shortened by 0 bases and J by 6 bases, with 20 bases between the two germline ends. This CDR3 contains 17 residues. Germline V gene sequence: CDR1 MDHEN, CDR2 SYDVKM. The CDR3 spells CASSLCGSEGWCAEAFF. DNA of the CDR3: TGTGCCAGCAGTTTATGCGGGAGTGAGGGGTGGTGTGCTGAAGCTTTCTTT.

The V gene is TRBV5-6, the J gene TRBJ2-7, with TRBD2 identical over 11 bases. The ends lost 3 bases at V and 3 bases at J; junction bases unmatched: 11. Germline V gene lookup returns CDR1 SGHDT and CDR2 YYEEEE. The CDR3 is 17 amino acids. CDR3 amino acids: CASSWHVVAGGYYEQYF. The CDR3, as DNA: TGTGCCAGCAGCTGGCATGTCGTAGCGGGAGGGTACTACGAGCAGTACTTC.

The CDR3 region has the DNA TGTGCCAGTAGTATCCCCAGGGAGGGGGATCAGCCCCAGCATTTT. As protein: CASSIPREGDQPQHF. V gene TRBV19 combines with J gene TRBJ1-5; D is possibly TRBD1 (6 bases). Germline V lookup: CDR1 LNHDA, CDR2 SQIVND (reference sequence). There are 15 residues in the CDR3. The V end lost 3 bases, the J end lost 5 bases, and 14 bases lay between the germline ends.

The chain recombines TRBV4-1 with TRBJ2-3, with D perhaps TRBD1 (5 bases). Trimming took off 0 bases at V and 1 base at J, with 11 bases between the two ends. Germline lookup yields CDR1 MGHRA and CDR2 YSYEKL. This CDR3 spans 16 amino acids. CDR3 amino acids: CASSQDLGLCTDTQYF. For the CDR3, the DNA is TGCGCCAGCAGCCAAGATTTGGGGCTGTGCACAGATACGCAGTATTTT.

This chain connects TRBV13 to TRBJ1-4, with D unresolved. The CDR3 extends over 16 amino acids. The V end was cut by 0 bases, the J end by 5 bases, with 13 bases between. Germline assignment: CDR1 PRHDT and CDR2 FYEKMQ (reference sequence). The CDR3 sequence: CASSLGDGPRNEKLFF. The CDR3 DNA follows: TGTGCCAGCAGCTTAGGCGACGGACCGCGGAATGAAAAACTGTTTTTT. Based on the CDR3 plus reference TRBV13 and TRBJ1-4, the full variable domain is AAGVIQSPRHLIKEKRETATLKCYPIPRHDTVYWYQQGPGQDPQFLISFYEKMQSDKGSIPDRFSAQQFSDYHSELNMSSLELGDSALYFCASSLGDGPRNEKLFFGSGTQLSVL.

This sequence joins TRBV6-1 and TRBJ1-1; no definite D call. V dropped 4 bases and J dropped 10 bases, with 13 bases sitting between them. Per germline, CDR1 MNHNS and CDR2 SASEGT. The CDR3 extends over 12 amino acids. CDR3 in amino acids: CASSGREFRAFF. The CDR3 region has the DNA TGTGCCAGCAGTGGGCGGGAGTTTAGAGCTTTCTTT.

The genes are TRBV6-1 and TRBJ1-2; the match to TRBD1 covers 10 bases. After removal of 0 bases from V and 7 bases from J, the junction contained 2 bases not matched to a gene. Germline V gene sequence: CDR1 MNHNS, CDR2 SASEGT. CDR3 length: 14 residues. CDR3 DNA: TGTGCCAGCAGTGAAGCGCGGGACAGGGGTGGCTACACCTTC. Encoded protein: CASSEARDRGGYTF.

The rearrangement links TRBV11-3 to TRBJ2-1; TRBD2 is a possible D gene (7 bases). Germline V CDR1 and CDR2: SGHNT, YENEEA. This CDR3 is 14 amino acids long. V lost 2 bases and J lost 4, with 9 bases in between. The CDR3 loop reads CASSLRGAYNEQFF. CDR3 DNA sequence: TGTGCCAGCAGCTTACGGGGGGCTTACAATGAGCAGTTCTTC.

The genes are TRBV19 and TRBJ1-1, with D possibly being TRBD1 (5 bases). Trimming removed 3 bases at V and 0 bases at J, with 11 bases between. The CDR3 runs to 15 residues. Germline lookup yields CDR1 LNHDA and CDR2 SQIVND (reference sequence). The CDR3 sequence: CASSIGAGMNTEAFF. The CDR3 coding sequence is TGTGCCAGTAGTATCGGGGCCGGGATGAACACTGAAGCTTTCTTT.

The V call is TRBV11-2, the J call TRBJ2-7; 9 positions agree with TRBD1. CDR1 is SGHAT, CDR2 FQNNGV, per germline. The CDR3 runs to 16 residues. J was trimmed by 4 bases and V by 5 bases; bases with no gene match: 12. CDR3 protein: CASSQTLQGASYEQYF. The CDR3 nucleotides read TGTGCCAGCAGCCAAACGTTACAGGGGGCGTCTTACGAGCAGTACTTC.

The count of this clone is one. This chain connects TRBV5-8 to TRBJ1-5; D not resolved. CDR1 and CDR2 from the germline V gene are SGHTS and YDEGEE. The CDR3 runs to 14 residues. Trimming removed 0 bases at V and 10 bases at J, with 14 bases between. CDR3: CASSLGSGVHPQHF. The CDR3 DNA is TGTGCCAGCAGCTTGGGGTCAGGCGTACACCCCCAGCATTTT.

V usage is TRBV6-1 and J usage is TRBJ2-7, with D unclear. The length of the CDR3 is 12 residues. Deletions cut 2 bases from V and 5 bases from J, with 7 bases between. Germline CDR1 is MNHNS and CDR2 is SASEGT. The CDR3 loop reads CASSEWSNEQYF. The CDR3 nucleotides read TGTGCCAGCAGTGAATGGTCAAACGAGCAGTACTTC.

The table lists this clone with many counts. The V gene is TRBV19, the J gene TRBJ1-5; perhaps TRBD1 as D (5 bases). Trimming shortened V by 3 bases and J by 0 bases, and 21 bases separated the two germline ends. The CDR3 spans 19 residues. Germline CDR1 and CDR2: LNHDA and SQIVND (reference sequence). DNA of the CDR3: TGTGCCAGTAGTATCGAAGGCAGGGAGTATGCATATAGCAATCAGCCCCAGCATTTT. This codes for CASSIEGREYAYSNQPQHF.

This chain uses TRBV4-3 with TRBJ1-2; the D gene is possibly TRBD1 (5 bases). The V and J ends lost 2 bases and 4 bases respectively, with 14 bases between them. This CDR3 spans 15 amino acids. Per the germline V gene, CDR1 is LGHNA and CDR2 is YSLEER. CDR3 amino acids: CASSQFGGATYGYTF. The CDR3 nucleotides are TGCGCCAGCAGCCAATTCGGAGGGGCCACCTATGGCTACACCTTC.